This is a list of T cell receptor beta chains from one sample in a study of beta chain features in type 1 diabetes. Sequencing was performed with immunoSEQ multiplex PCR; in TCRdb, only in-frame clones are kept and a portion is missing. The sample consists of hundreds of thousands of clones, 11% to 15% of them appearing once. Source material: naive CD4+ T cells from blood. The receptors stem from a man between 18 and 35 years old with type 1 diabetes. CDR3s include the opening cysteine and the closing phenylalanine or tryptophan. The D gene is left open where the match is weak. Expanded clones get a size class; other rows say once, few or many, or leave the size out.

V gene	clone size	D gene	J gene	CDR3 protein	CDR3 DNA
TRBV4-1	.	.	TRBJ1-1	CASRRTLVNTEAFF	TGCGCCAGCAGACGCACATTGGTGAACACTGAAGCTTTCTTT
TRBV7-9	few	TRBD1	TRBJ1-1	CASSSGDSWDTEAFF	TGTGCCAGCAGCTCGGGGGACAGCTGGGACACTGAAGCTTTCTTT
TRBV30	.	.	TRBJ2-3	CAWSTGPSTDTQYF	TGTGCCTGGAGTACAGGGCCAAGCACAGATACGCAGTATTTT
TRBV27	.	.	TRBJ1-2	CASSLGMNYGYTF	TGTGCCAGCAGTTTGGGGATGAACTATGGCTACACCTTC
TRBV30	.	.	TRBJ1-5	CAWNTQGGFNQPQHF	TGTGCCTGGAATACACAAGGAGGGTTCAATCAGCCCCAGCATTTT
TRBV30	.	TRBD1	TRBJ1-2	CAWSVKTGGLSGYTF	TGTGCCTGGAGTGTAAAGACAGGGGGATTATCGGGCTACACCTTC
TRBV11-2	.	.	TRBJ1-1	CASSLGLSASAFF	TGTGCCAGCAGCTTAGGATTATCAGCGTCCGCTTTCTTT
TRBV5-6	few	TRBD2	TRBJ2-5	CASSRTSGSTATQYF	TGTGCCAGCAGCCGGACTAGCGGGAGTACGGCGACCCAGTACTTC
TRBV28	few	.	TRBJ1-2	CASSLGQNYGYTF	TGTGCCAGCAGTTTAGGCCAGAACTATGGCTACACCTTC
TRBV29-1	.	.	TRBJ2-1	CSVDSVGLNYNEQFF	TGCAGCGTTGATTCCGTTGGACTGAACTACAATGAGCAGTTCTTC
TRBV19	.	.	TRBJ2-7	CARPTYEQYF	TGTGCCAGACCGACGTACGAGCAGTACTTC
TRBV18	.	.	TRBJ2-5	CASSGDIQETQYF	TGTGCCAGCTCAGGGGACATCCAAGAGACCCAGTACTTC
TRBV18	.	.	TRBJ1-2	CASSPLQGAEDGYTF	TGTGCCAGCTCACCCTTACAGGGAGCCGAGGATGGCTACACCTTC
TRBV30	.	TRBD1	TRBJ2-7	CAWSTTGTGTYEQYF	TGTGCCTGGAGTACGACCGGGACAGGTACCTACGAGCAGTACTTC
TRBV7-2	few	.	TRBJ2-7	CASSYLGYEQYF	TGTGCCAGCAGCTATTTAGGGTACGAGCAGTACTTC
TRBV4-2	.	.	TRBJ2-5	CASSQTQGTEETQYF	TGTGCCAGCAGCCAAACACAGGGAACGGAAGAGACCCAGTACTTC
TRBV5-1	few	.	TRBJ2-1	CASSLVAGSANEQFF	TGCGCCAGCAGCTTGGTAGCAGGCTCTGCCAATGAGCAGTTCTTC
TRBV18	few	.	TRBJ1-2	CASSPPYYSGYGYTF	TGTGCCAGCTCACCACCATACTACAGCGGCTATGGCTACACCTTC
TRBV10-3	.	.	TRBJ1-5	CAISESLGLGSQPQHF	TGTGCCATCAGTGAGTCGTTGGGGCTCGGTAGTCAGCCCCAGCATTTT
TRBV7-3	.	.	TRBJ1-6	CASSFDGGYNSPLHF	TGTGCCAGCAGCTTTGACGGGGGGTATAATTCACCCCTCCACTTT
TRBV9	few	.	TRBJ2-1	CASSACRGSSYNEQFF	TGTGCCAGCAGCGCCTGCCGGGGTAGCTCCTACAATGAGCAGTTCTTC
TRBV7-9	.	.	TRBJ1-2	CASSLGTGEVMYYGYTF	TGTGCCAGCAGCTTGGGGACCGGAGAAGTAATGTACTATGGCTACACCTTC
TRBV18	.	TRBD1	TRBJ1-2	CASSLQDRARYGYTF	TGTGCCAGCTCACTGCAAGACAGGGCACGGTATGGCTACACCTTC
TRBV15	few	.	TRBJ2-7	CATRNQGKEDEQYF	TGTGCCACCAGAAACCAGGGGAAAGAGGACGAGCAGTACTTC
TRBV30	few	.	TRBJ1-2	CAWTLVGGYTF	TGTGCCTGGACCTTGGTGGGTGGCTACACCTTC
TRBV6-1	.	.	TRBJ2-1	CASSERDSRSYNEQFF	TGTGCCAGCAGTGAAAGGGACTCACGCTCCTACAATGAGCAGTTCTTC
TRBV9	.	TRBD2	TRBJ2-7	CASSGGLAAYSYEQYF	TGTGCCAGCAGCGGGGGACTAGCCGCCTACTCCTACGAGCAGTACTTC